Below are 4 T cell receptor beta chains sequenced from a single sample in a study of blood T cells in healthy people across ages. Together with a sample-barcoded 5' primer, a J-beta primer mix was included in a second PCR lasting roughly 6 to 12 cycles. TCRdb itself ran the 5' RACE reads through MiXCR, one entry per CDR3 protein. Among about 1.8 million distinct CDR3 sequences listed, roughly 52% were seen once. The sample comprised blood. Receptor source: a woman aged 40 to 50 in good health.

V and J are TRBV10-3 and TRBJ2-3, with 9 bases matching TRBD2. Germline trimming cut 10 bases from V and 2 bases from J; bases unmatched to any gene: 10. CDR1 is ENHRY, CDR2 SYGVKD, per germline. This CDR3 is built from 15 residues. Here the CDR3 reads CATSGGQILTDTQYF. Here the CDR3 DNA reads TGTGCCACAAGCGGGGGGCAGATCCTCACAGATACGCAGTATTTT.

The V gene is TRBV15, the J gene TRBJ1-2, with unresolved D. Trimming removed 1 base from V and 2 bases from J, with 8 bases in between. This CDR3 has 14 residues. Germline V lookup: CDR1 LNHNV, CDR2 YYDKDF (reference sequence). CDR3 protein: CATSRGKANYGYTF. DNA of the CDR3: TGTGCCACCAGCAGAGGGAAAGCGAACTATGGCTACACCTTC.

This clonotype has only a few counts. This chain uses TRBV5-5 with TRBJ2-1; 8 nucleotides align to TRBD1. The CDR3 totals 11 residues. The junction had 3 bases not matched to a gene; V was cut back by 3 bases and J by 13 bases. Germline V CDR1 and CDR2: SGHKS, YYEKEE (reference sequence). The CDR3 nucleotides are TGTGCCAGCAGCTGGACAGGGATTCAGTTCTTC. It translates to CASSWTGIQFF.

This chain links TRBV20-1 with TRBJ2-7; 8 bases match TRBD1. CDR1 DFQATT and CDR2 SNEGSKA come from the germline V gene (reference sequence). Germline trimming cut 2 bases from V and 4 bases from J; bases unmatched to any gene: 7. The CDR3 is 14 amino acids. This CDR3 is CSARTGQGGYEQYF. CDR3 DNA sequence: TGCAGTGCTAGAACTGGACAGGGAGGTTACGAGCAGTACTTC.